This passage covers 32 T cell receptor beta chains from one sample sequenced in a study of T cells expressing NK-cell markers. TCRdb reanalyzed the 5' RACE reads, giving one entry per CDR3 protein sequence and no DNA. The sample holds approximately 170,000 distinct CDR3 sequences. Material for sequencing was blood T cells: a sorted CD56 or NKG2C T cell subset, CD4+ or CD8+ T cells, or bulk PBMC T cells (not recorded which). The receptor set was obtained from a man aged 18-75 years in good health.

The chain recombines TRBV11-2 with TRBJ1-4; TCRdb picks TRBD1, but there is no DNA to check that call. The CDR3 sequence is 15 residues long. CDR1 is SGHAT, CDR2 FQNNGV, per germline. CDR3 in amino acids: CASSSTRHPCGKLFF.

This rearrangement joins TRBV7-8 to TRBJ1-1. CDR1 and CDR2 (germline): SGHVS, FQNEAQ. CDR3 length equals 15 residues. CDR3 residues: CASTPHRGMNTEAFF.

The chain combines TRBV2 with TRBJ2-4; TCRdb names TRBD1, which stays unverified in the absence of DNA. This CDR3 has 15 amino acids. The germline V gene has CDR1 SNHLY and CDR2 FYNNEI. CDR3 loop: CASSDPDRVKNIQYF.

V is TRBV7-9 and J is TRBJ1-2; TCRdb names TRBD1, which stays unverified in the absence of DNA. The germline V gene has CDR1 SEHNR and CDR2 FQNEAQ (reference sequence). This CDR3 is built from 17 residues. CDR3 sequence reads: CASSSPGQGLANYGYTF.

The chain has TRBV7-9 and TRBJ2-3; TCRdb's D gene call, TRBD2, goes unchecked for lack of DNA. The CDR3 is made up of 16 amino acids. The germline gives CDR1 SEHNR, CDR2 FQNEAQ (reference sequence). This CDR3 is CASSAGLALSTDTQYF.

This chain joins TRBV28 and TRBJ2-2. From germline, CDR1 is MDHEN and CDR2 SYDVKM. The CDR3 spans 14 residues. The chain's CDR3 is CASIWTGNTGELFF.

The rearrangement uses TRBV19 and TRBJ2-7; TCRdb indicates TRBD2, and absent DNA this call remains unverified. Germline CDR1 LNHDA, CDR2 SQIVND (reference sequence). The CDR3 length is 15 residues. CDR3 in amino acids: CASSPAWAEGYEQYF. The full variable domain, in which reference TRBV19 and TRBJ2-7 provide the parts outside the CDR3, is DGGITQSPKYLFRKEGQNVTLSCEQNLNHDAMYWYRQDPGQGLRLIYYSQIVNDFQKGDIAEGYSVSREKKESFPLTVTSAQKNPTAFYLCASSPAWAEGYEQYFGPGTRLTVT.

This chain links TRBV4-1 with TRBJ1-2; absent DNA, TCRdb's TRBD1 call cannot be checked. The CDR3 consists of 15 residues. Germline values: CDR1 MGHRA, CDR2 YSYEKL. The CDR3 here is CASSPTTGTVDGYTF.

CDR3 loop: CASSPTLTGNYGYTF. This chain links TRBV3-1 with TRBJ1-2; TCRdb names TRBD1, which stays unverified in the absence of DNA. Germline values: CDR1 LGHDT, CDR2 YNNKEL (reference sequence). The CDR3 covers 15 residues.

The J gene is TRBJ2-7, the V gene TRBV10-3; TCRdb's assignment of TRBD1 cannot be checked, as there is no DNA. From germline, CDR1 is ENHRY and CDR2 SYGVKD. This CDR3 is built from 17 residues. The CDR3: CAISESIRDRKIYEQYF.

This chain connects TRBV5-1 to TRBJ1-2; TCRdb picks TRBD1, but there is no DNA to check that call. Germline CDR1 is SGHRS and CDR2 is YFSETQ. This CDR3 is 15 amino acids long. The CDR3 loop reads CASSGLGQGVDGYTF.

The J gene is TRBJ1-2, the V gene TRBV7-2; without DNA, the TCRdb call of TRBD1 cannot be checked. The CDR3 extends over 13 amino acids. Looked up from germline, CDR1 is SGHTA and CDR2 is FQGNSA. The CDR3 spells CASSSGTDYGYTF.

The chain employs TRBV20-1 and TRBJ2-3. The CDR3 consists of 12 residues. CDR1 and CDR2 (germline): DFQATT, SNEGSKA (reference sequence). CDR3 region: CSAAWSTDTQYF.

The chain employs TRBV12-3 or TRBV12-4 and TRBJ1-5; TCRdb's D call of TRBD1 is untestable without DNA. The CDR3 covers 12 residues. This CDR3 reads CASSMGVQPQHF.

The V and J genes are TRBV11-2 and TRBJ2-7; TCRdb designates TRBD1, a call that cannot be tested without DNA. Per germline, CDR1 SGHAT and CDR2 FQNNGV. The CDR3 has 14 residues. CDR3 in amino acids: CASSLGGTGGWQYF.

The V and J genes are TRBV7-3 and TRBJ2-7; TCRdb's D call, TRBD2, is unchecked because there is no DNA. The length of the CDR3 is 14 residues. The germline V gene encodes CDR1 SGHTA and CDR2 FQGTGA. The CDR3 reads CASSPMAGNYEQYF.

The chain recombines TRBV6-5 with TRBJ2-7. The germline CDR1 and CDR2 sequences are MNHEY and SVGAGI. This CDR3 region has 14 residues. The CDR3: CASSSYQDRYEQYF.

The chain has TRBV14 and TRBJ1-2; TCRdb proposes TRBD1, but this gene call is untestable without DNA. Germline assignment: CDR1 SGHDN and CDR2 FVKESK. There are 13 residues in the CDR3. The CDR3 is CASSHGTAAGYTF.

J is TRBJ1-3 and V is TRBV6-1. The CDR3 loop spans 16 amino acids. CDR1 and CDR2 (germline): MNHNS, SASEGT. CDR3 region: CASSRGGDLTGNTIYF.

The chain employs TRBV28 and TRBJ1-5. CDR1 is MDHEN, CDR2 SYDVKM, per germline. The CDR3 runs to 15 residues. CDR3 loop: CASSLVNTGNQPQHF.

This chain links TRBV15 with TRBJ1-2; without DNA, the TCRdb call of TRBD1 cannot be checked. CDR3 length: 15 residues. Germline CDR1 and CDR2: LNHNV and YYDKDF (reference sequence). The chain's CDR3 is CATSRDEGQNYGYTF.

V usage is TRBV2 and J usage is TRBJ2-7. The CDR3 is 13 residues long. Germline CDR1 reads SNHLY; CDR2 reads FYNNEI. The CDR3 spells CASMASFSYEQYF.

This chain connects TRBV2 to TRBJ2-3. CDR1 is SNHLY, CDR2 FYNNEI, per germline. This CDR3 comprises 15 residues. The CDR3 reads CAGGGATASTDTQYF.

The chain is built from TRBV10-3 and TRBJ2-7; TCRdb selects TRBD2, and the lack of DNA leaves this call unchecked. This CDR3 spans 15 amino acids. Germline lookup yields CDR1 ENHRY and CDR2 SYGVKD. CDR3 region: CAISEWEEGSYEQYF.

The V call is TRBV12-3 or TRBV12-4, the J call TRBJ1-2; TCRdb indicates TRBD1, and absent DNA this call remains unverified. This CDR3 has 13 amino acids. This chain's CDR3 is CASSLRTGWGYTF.

The rearrangement joins TRBV5-8 to TRBJ2-5; TCRdb designates TRBD1, a call that cannot be tested without DNA. The CDR3 runs 16 residues. Germline V lookup: CDR1 SGHTS, CDR2 YDEGEE. The CDR3 loop reads CASSLDGDRGQETQYF.

V usage is TRBV4-1 and J usage is TRBJ1-4; the TCRdb call, TRBD1, lacks DNA for checking. CDR1 is MGHRA, CDR2 YSYEKL, per germline. The CDR3 consists of 15 residues. The CDR3 sequence: CASSQGTGGNEKLFF.

The gene calls are TRBV2 and TRBJ2-7; TCRdb's assignment of TRBD2 cannot be checked, as there is no DNA. Per the germline V gene, CDR1 is SNHLY and CDR2 is FYNNEI. The CDR3 length is 15 residues. CDR3: CASSDETALIYEQYF.

The genes are TRBV7-8 and TRBJ2-3; with no DNA, the TCRdb D assignment of TRBD1 cannot be verified. CDR3 size: 12 residues. Germline CDR1 SGHVS, CDR2 FQNEAQ. The CDR3 loop is CASSLQGRAQYF.

The genes are TRBV20-1 and TRBJ1-2; TCRdb reports TRBD1, a call that lacks DNA to check it against. The CDR3 contains 15 residues. CDR1 is DFQATT, CDR2 SNEGSKA, per germline (reference sequence). The CDR3 reads CSARPDRSFFYGYTF.

The chain joins TRBV2 to TRBJ2-5; TCRdb reports TRBD2, a call that lacks DNA to check it against. Germline CDR1 is SNHLY and CDR2 is FYNNEI. The CDR3 loop spans 14 amino acids. CDR3 region: CASSEGSSGGAKYF.

V and J are TRBV7-6 and TRBJ2-3; TCRdb's assignment of TRBD2 cannot be checked, as there is no DNA. In germline, CDR1 is SGHVS, CDR2 FNYEAQ. The CDR3 is 16 amino acids. The CDR3 reads CASSLASTSPTDTQYF. The full variable domain, its missing parts supplied by reference TRBV7-6 and TRBJ2-3, is GAGVSQSPRYKVTKRGQDVALRCDPISGHVSLYWYRQALGQGPEFLTYFNYEAQQDKSGLPNDRFSAERPEGSISTLTIQRTEQRDSAMYRCASSLASTSPTDTQYFGPGTRLTVL.